The entry below gives a single TCR beta chain sequence along with its context. Its antigen is still unknown. CDR1 is GTSNPN, CDR2 SVGIG, per germline (reference sequence). This CDR3 comprises 14 residues. Trimming cost V 5 bases and J 1 base, with 14 bases left between them. The data belong to a study of T cell repertoires in cytomegalovirus infection. Overall study context: Researchers turned to recently identified HLA-C-restricted CMV epitopes as well as well-studied HLA-B-restricted ones. In public TCR beta signatures, there were indications of both CMV infection and matching HLA type. Findings and caveats of the study: People with CMV and the relevant HLA were identified by cumulative public TCR beta family frequency.

MiXCR was run by TCRdb on the reads, yielding one entry per CDR3 protein. Here the sample spans tens of thousands of distinct CDR3 sequences, roughly a quarter being singletons. The chain has TRBV30 and TRBJ1-1; no definite D call. Sequences were derived from CD8+ T cells from cultured PBMCs, sampled from culture after CMV antigen stimulation. The sequence was collected from a human donor in good health (CMV status not recorded). Some clones in this sample may be carry-over from other donors' samples. Here the CDR3 DNA reads TGTGCCTGGGATAGCTTAGGAGGGAACACTGAAGCTTTCTTT. Translated, it gives CAWDSLGGNTEAFF.